This entry concerns a single T cell receptor beta chain. This entry belongs to a study of CD8+CD57+ T cells in acquired aplastic anemia. The CDR3 is 17 amino acids. The trim removed 4 bases at V and 7 bases at J, leaving 9 bases unmatched. Researchers used genomic DNA as the template to profile TCR beta VDJ and CDR3. TCRdb reprocessed the reads with MiXCR, giving one entry per CDR3 protein. The table shows about 160,000 distinct CDR3 sequences, with roughly 40% occurring only once. The rearrangement links TRBV12-3 or TRBV12-4 to TRBJ1-6; 11 bases agree with TRBD1. Material for sequencing was sorted CD4+, CD8+, or CD8+CD57+ T cells (not recorded which) from PBMCs. The receptor was isolated from a human donor in good health. The CDR3 sequence is CASSSPGTGGNNSPLHF. The CDR3 bases are TGTGCCAGCAGTTCGCCCGGGACAGGGGGAAACAATTCACCCCTCCACTTT.